This is a list of T cell receptor beta chains from one sample in a study of OX40 agonist ivuxolimab in advanced cancers. Clones were read by immunoSEQ multiplex PCR, and TCRdb kept only the in-frame ones, dropping some. This table holds about 74,000 clones, 86% found once. Material: CD4+ or CD8+ T cells sorted from blood, obtained in a trial of the OX40 agonist ivuxolimab. The receptors were gathered from an adult with an advanced solid tumor such as melanoma, head and neck, liver or kidney cancer. The CDR3 runs from the conserved cysteine through the conserved F or W. The D gene is left open where the match is weak. Expanded clones get a size class; other rows say once, few or many, or leave the size out.

V	length	size	D	J	CDR3	DNA
TRBV29-1	12	-	TRBD1	TRBJ2-5	CSVGEGAETQYF	TGCAGCGTTGGTGAGGGGGCAGAGACCCAGTACTTC
TRBV27	14	-	-	TRBJ1-5	CASSSTGSNQPQHF	TGTGCCAGCAGTTCTACGGGTAGCAATCAGCCCCAGCATTTT
TRBV2	12	-	-	TRBJ2-7	CASRQETYEQYF	TGTGCCAGCAGGCAGGAGACCTACGAGCAGTACTTC
TRBV11-2	13	-	-	TRBJ2-1	CASSLGLENEQFF	TGTGCCAGCAGCTTAGGCCTAGAAAATGAGCAGTTCTTC
TRBV7-2	13	-	-	TRBJ1-1	CASSLATLTEAFF	TGTGCCAGCAGCTTAGCGACATTAACTGAAGCTTTCTTT
TRBV6-5	15	-	-	TRBJ2-5	CASSPPGPLQETQYF	TGTGCCAGCAGTCCTCCGGGACCCCTCCAAGAGACCCAGTACTTC
TRBV5-1	18	once	-	TRBJ2-5	CASSSLATGLKGRETQYF	TGCGCCAGCAGCTCTCTAGCGACAGGCTTAAAGGGACGAGAGACCCAGTACTTC
TRBV7-9	16	-	TRBD2	TRBJ2-1	CASSLVISGRSREQFF	TGTGCCAGCAGCTTAGTGATTAGCGGGAGGTCCCGTGAGCAGTTCTTC
TRBV29-1	12	-	-	TRBJ1-1	CSVRWGGTEAFF	TGCAGCGTCCGGTGGGGGGGGACTGAAGCTTTCTTT
TRBV27	13	-	TRBD1	TRBJ1-5	CASSLRGVQPQHF	TGTGCCAGCAGTCTCAGGGGGGTTCAGCCCCAGCATTTT
TRBV6-6	14	-	-	TRBJ2-7	CASSYPGSSYEQYF	TGTGCCAGCAGTTACCCGGGGAGCTCCTACGAGCAGTACTTC
TRBV19	13	-	TRBD1	TRBJ1-1	CASSRDRGTEAFF	TGTGCCAGTAGTAGAGACAGGGGTACTGAAGCTTTCTTT
TRBV7-9	14	-	-	TRBJ1-6	CASSLQGINSPLHF	TGTGCCAGCAGCTTACAGGGGATCAATTCACCCCTCCACTTT